The 19 T cell receptor beta chains reported below all come from one sample, sequenced in a study of CD8 T cells in Susac syndrome. RNA, at 0.5 to 1 ug, was reverse transcribed with random hexamers. MiXCR was run by TCRdb on the immunoSEQ multiplex PCR reads, yielding one entry per CDR3 protein. Among about 84,000 distinct CDR3 sequences listed, 85% to 95% were seen once. The sample comprised CD8+ T cells from PBMCs. These receptors were obtained from a human donor in good health.

The chain couples TRBV29-1 to TRBJ2-1; 7 nucleotides line up with TRBD1. Looked up from germline, CDR1 is SQVTM and CDR2 is ANQGSEA. V was clipped by 3 bases and J by 7 bases; unmatched bases: 3. The CDR3 is 12 amino acids. For the CDR3, the DNA is TGCAGCGTTGAGGGACAGACAAATGAGCAGTTCTTC. It translates to CSVEGQTNEQFF.

This chain joins TRBV10-3 and TRBJ1-4; D is ambiguous. Trimming took off 2 bases at V and 6 bases at J, with 13 bases between the two ends. Per the germline V gene, CDR1 is ENHRY and CDR2 is SYGVKD. The CDR3 totals 15 residues. The CDR3 region is CAISEGSYSDEKLFF. Written as DNA, the CDR3 is TGTGCCATCAGTGAGGGCAGCTACTCTGATGAAAAACTGTTTTTT.

The rearrangement joins TRBV7-6 to TRBJ2-1, with TRBD2 identical over 8 bases. The germline gives CDR1 SGHVS, CDR2 FNYEAQ. The CDR3 is made up of 17 amino acids. The junction had 9 bases not matched to a gene; V was cut back by 1 base and J by 4 bases. This CDR3 reads CASSLVRAGGTYNEQFF. For the CDR3, the DNA is TGTGCCAGCAGCTTAGTACGGGCGGGGGGCACTTACAATGAGCAGTTCTTC. The full variable domain, its missing parts supplied by reference TRBV7-6 and TRBJ2-1, is GAGVSQSPRYKVTKRGQDVALRCDPISGHVSLYWYRQALGQGPEFLTYFNYEAQQDKSGLPNDRFSAERPEGSISTLTIQRTEQRDSAMYRCASSLVRAGGTYNEQFFGPGTRLTVL.

The chain carries TRBV7-9 and TRBJ2-2; D not resolved. The germline V and J ends were trimmed by 2 bases and 3 bases, with 10 bases remaining between them. This CDR3 spans 15 amino acids. Germline CDR1 reads SEHNR; CDR2 reads FQNEAQ (reference sequence). CDR3 protein: CASSLNGPDTGELFF. The CDR3 bases are TGTGCCAGCAGCTTAAATGGTCCCGACACCGGGGAGCTGTTTTTT.

The V gene is TRBV14, the J gene TRBJ1-1; D possibly corresponds to TRBD1 (5 bases). With 0 bases removed from V and 3 bases from J, the gap between germline ends came to 11 bases. This CDR3 is built from 15 residues. Germline assignment: CDR1 SGHDN and CDR2 FVKESK. The CDR3 nucleotides read TGTGCCAGCAGCCAAGATGAGTGGGGCCACACTGAAGCTTTCTTT. Translating it yields CASSQDEWGHTEAFF.

The V gene is TRBV4-1, the J gene TRBJ2-7; D gene unclear. Germline values: CDR1 MGHRA, CDR2 YSYEKL. Trimming took off 0 bases at V and 1 base at J, with 4 bases between the two ends. The CDR3 has 13 residues. The DNA for the CDR3 is TGCGCCAGCAGCCAAGATTATTCCTACGAGCAGTACTTC. This codes for CASSQDYSYEQYF.

This clonotype has just a few counts. This chain joins TRBV13 and TRBJ2-4; D is unresolved. Trimming cost V 4 bases and J 0 bases, with 10 bases left between them. The CDR3 runs to 15 residues. From germline, CDR1 is PRHDT and CDR2 FYEKMQ (reference sequence). CDR3 in amino acids: CASSSWALAKNIQYF. For the CDR3, the DNA is TGTGCCAGCAGCTCCTGGGCCCTAGCCAAAAACATTCAGTACTTC.

The V gene is TRBV12-3 or TRBV12-4, the J gene TRBJ1-2; TRBD1 matches 8 bases. The CDR3 sequence is 15 residues long. V lost 3 bases and J lost 3; bases outside the gene matches: 6. The DNA of the CDR3 is TGTGCCAGCAGTTTCACGGTGACAGGGGACTATGGCTACACCTTC. This codes for CASSFTVTGDYGYTF.

The chain carries TRBV29-1 and TRBJ2-3; no definite D call. This CDR3 is 13 amino acids long. V was clipped by 4 bases and J by 1 base, with 9 bases between them. The V gene's germline CDR1 is SQVTM and CDR2 ANQGSEA. CDR3 loop: CSVVSAGTDTQYF. The CDR3 coding sequence is TGCAGCGTTGTGTCAGCTGGCACAGATACGCAGTATTTT.

The genes are TRBV7-8 and TRBJ2-3, with 9 positions matching TRBD2. The germline V gene has CDR1 SGHVS and CDR2 FQNEAQ. J gave up 1 base and V 1 base, and 0 bases lay outside the gene matches. The CDR3 extends over 15 amino acids. DNA of the CDR3: TGTGCCAGCAGCTTAGTAGCGGGGGGCACAGATACGCAGTATTTT. Translating gives CASSLVAGGTDTQYF.

The rearrangement joins TRBV29-1 to TRBJ2-7; 9 positions agree with TRBD2. The CDR3 contains 16 residues. Germline V gives CDR1 SQVTM, CDR2 ANQGSEA. The J segment lost 0 bases and the V segment lost 2 bases, leaving 8 bases of the junction unmatched. CDR3 in amino acids: CSVELAGTFSSYEQYF. CDR3 sequence (DNA): TGCAGCGTTGAACTAGCGGGGACCTTTAGCTCCTACGAGCAGTACTTC.

V gene TRBV12-3 or TRBV12-4 combines with J gene TRBJ2-3, with D perhaps assigned TRBD1 or TRBD2 (5 bases each). Trimming cost V 4 bases and J 1 base, with 12 bases left between them. The CDR3 length is 15 residues. The CDR3 sequence: CASSSGARGTDTQYF. CDR3 nucleotides: TGTGCCAGCAGTTCCGGGGCCCGGGGCACAGATACGCAGTATTTT.

The V call is TRBV9, the J call TRBJ2-7; 10 bases fit TRBD2. The length of the CDR3 is 15 residues. The ends lost 3 bases at V and 0 bases at J; junction bases unmatched: 3. Germline CDR1 SGDLS, CDR2 YYNGEE. CDR3 bases: TGTGCCAGCAGCGCCGGACTAGCGGACTCCTACGAGCAGTACTTC. It yields the protein CASSAGLADSYEQYF.

The chain links TRBV2 to TRBJ2-5; 7 bases line up with TRBD2. The germline V gene encodes CDR1 SNHLY and CDR2 FYNNEI. The trim removed 9 bases at V and 2 bases at J, leaving 6 bases unmatched. The CDR3 totals 13 residues. CDR3 in DNA: TGTGCCAGTACAAGGGGAGGGCAAGAGACCCAGTACTTC. Translated: CASTRGGQETQYF.

V usage is TRBV11-2 and J usage is TRBJ2-5; 8 bases are shared with TRBD1. The CDR3 has 16 residues. V was pared by 5 bases and J by 4 bases, with 12 bases of the junction left unmatched. Germline loops: CDR1 SGHAT, CDR2 FQNNGV. The CDR3 protein is CASSTDRAFDIETQYF. The CDR3 DNA sequence: TGTGCCAGCAGCACGGACAGGGCCTTCGATATAGAGACCCAGTACTTC.

The chain joins TRBV6-5 to TRBJ2-3; 9 bases map to TRBD2. CDR1 MNHEY and CDR2 SVGAGI come from the germline V gene. CDR3 length equals 16 residues. V lost 2 bases to trimming and J lost 2 bases; unmatched junction nucleotides: 5. CDR3 sequence (DNA): TGTGCCAGCAGTTACGGCGGGGGGGCAGTCACAGATACGCAGTATTTT. Its protein product is CASSYGGGAVTDTQYF.

The chain employs TRBV2 and TRBJ2-7; maybe TRBD1 (6 bases). V lost 6 bases and J lost 4, with 19 bases in between. Per the germline V gene, CDR1 is SNHLY and CDR2 is FYNNEI. The CDR3 runs to 15 residues. The CDR3 DNA reads TGTGCCAGCAGAGGATACCAGGGGCGGATATACGAGCAGTACTTC. Translation: CASRGYQGRIYEQYF.

The genes are TRBV3-1 and TRBJ2-5, with D perhaps being TRBD1 or TRBD2 (6 bases each). The V end was cut by 8 bases, the J end by 5 bases, with 24 bases between. Germline V lookup: CDR1 LGHDT, CDR2 YNNKEL (reference sequence). The CDR3 is 16 residues long. The CDR3 nucleotides read TGTGCCAGCGCAGGCTACCTATCAGGGGCGGGGGAGACCCAGTACTTC. Its protein is CASAGYLSGAGETQYF.

The chain is built from TRBV6-5 and TRBJ2-5; D gene ambiguous. V was pared by 3 bases and J by 4 bases, with 6 bases between. CDR3 length equals 12 residues. The V gene's germline CDR1 is MNHEY and CDR2 SVGAGI. CDR3: CASSYEGETQYF. CDR3 nucleotide sequence: TGTGCCAGCAGTTATGAAGGAGAGACCCAGTACTTC.